These 22 T cell receptor beta chains were sequenced from one sample in a study of identifying expanded T cells in peripheral blood. TCRdb keeps only in-frame clones here, not all; method: immunoSEQ multiplex PCR. Among approximately 110,000 clones listed, around 88% were seen once. The sample was blood. The receptor set was obtained from a person aged 18 to 70 in good health.

The genes are TRBV12-5 and TRBJ1-4; no clear D gene. Trimming stripped 0 bases from V and 3 bases from J, with 8 bases between. Germline CDR1 LGHNT, CDR2 FRNRAP. The CDR3 spans 15 residues. Here the CDR3 DNA reads TGTGCTAGTGGTTTGGTGGTGGGTCCTAATGAAAAACTGTTTTTT. This gives the protein CASGLVVGPNEKLFF.

The rearrangement links TRBV13 to TRBJ2-3; 13 positions agree with TRBD2. Germline V lookup: CDR1 PRHDT, CDR2 FYEKMQ (reference sequence). The CDR3 is 17 residues long. V shed 1 base and J 5 bases; nucleotides not matched to a gene: 6. CDR3 protein: CASSLAGLAGIGDTQYF. CDR3 bases: TGTGCCAGCAGCTTAGCGGGACTAGCGGGGATCGGAGATACGCAGTATTTT.

The V call is TRBV7-8, the J call TRBJ1-2, with 8 bases matching TRBD1. The germline CDR1 and CDR2 sequences are SGHVS and FQNEAQ. The V segment lost 5 bases and the J segment 4 bases; nucleotides outside the gene matches: 6. The CDR3 runs 14 residues. The CDR3: CASSPTGGSYGYTF. In DNA form, the CDR3 reads TGTGCCAGCAGCCCAACAGGGGGGAGCTATGGCTACACCTTC. Looking up the rest from reference TRBV7-8 and TRBJ1-2 gives the full variable domain: GAGVSQSPRYKVAKRGQDVALRCDPISGHVSLFWYQQALGQGPEFLTYFQNEAQLDKSGLPSDRFFAERPEGSVSTLKIQRTQQEDSAVYLCASSPTGGSYGYTFGSGTRLTVV.

The rearrangement links TRBV6-1 to TRBJ2-5; D not resolved. Germline V gene data show CDR1 as MNHNS and CDR2 as SASEGT. With 1 base removed from V and 2 bases from J, the gap between germline ends came to 8 bases. CDR3 length: 14 residues. The CDR3: CASSEGGSQETQYF. The CDR3 coding sequence is TGTGCCAGCAGTGAAGGGGGTAGTCAAGAGACCCAGTACTTC.

This rearrangement joins TRBV11-1 to TRBJ2-7; 11 bases align to TRBD2. Trimming at V came to 5 bases and at J to 3 bases, leaving 6 bases not matched to a gene. Germline assignment: CDR1 SGHAT and CDR2 FQDESV (reference sequence). The CDR3 runs 15 residues. CDR3 sequence: CASSPRLAGLYEQYF. CDR3 bases: TGTGCCAGCAGCCCCAGACTAGCGGGGCTCTACGAGCAGTACTTC.

This clone has just a few counts. The chain couples TRBV6-5 to TRBJ1-2; 8 bases map to TRBD1. Germline CDR1 MNHEY, CDR2 SVGAGI. V lost 5 bases, J lost 5 bases, and 7 bases stayed unmatched. The CDR3 has 14 amino acids. The CDR3 DNA reads TGTGCCAGCAGTAAACAGGGGGGAAAGTATGGCTACACCTTC. Translation: CASSKQGGKYGYTF.

The chain couples TRBV19 to TRBJ2-1, with D unclear. Germline V gene data show CDR1 as LNHDA and CDR2 as SQIVND (reference sequence). The V end lost 2 bases, the J end lost 3 bases, and 8 bases lay between the germline ends. This CDR3 spans 14 amino acids. The CDR3 is CASSISGSYNEQFF. CDR3 DNA sequence: TGTGCCAGTAGTATATCGGGCAGCTACAATGAGCAGTTCTTC.

The V call is TRBV6-5, the J call TRBJ1-2, with D tentatively TRBD1 (5 bases). Germline V CDR1 and CDR2: MNHEY, SVGAGI. This CDR3 is 16 amino acids long. Trimming removed 4 bases at V and 4 bases at J, with 19 bases between. The DNA for the CDR3 is TGTGCCAGCAGTTCTTACCGCTTGCCCGGGGGCTATGGCTACACCTTC. It specifies CASSSYRLPGGYGYTF.

This rearrangement joins TRBV7-2 to TRBJ1-4, with D perhaps matching TRBD1 (5 bases). V was cut by 1 base and J by 11 bases, with 20 bases left in between. Germline V lookup: CDR1 SGHTA, CDR2 FQGNSA. The length of the CDR3 is 16 residues. CDR3 in amino acids: CASSLVVGRGEEKLFF. The CDR3 region has the DNA TGTGCCAGCAGCTTAGTTGTGGGACGGGGGGAGGAGAAACTGTTTTTT. Drawing the rest from reference TRBV7-2 and TRBJ1-4, the complete variable domain is GAGVSQSPSNKVTEKGKDVELRCDPISGHTALYWYRQSLGQGLEFLIYFQGNSAPDKSGLPSDRFSAERTGGSVSTLTIQRTQQEDSAVYLCASSLVVGRGEEKLFFGSGTQLSVL.

The chain is built from TRBV7-2 and TRBJ1-6, with TRBD1 identical over 9 bases. Germline lookup yields CDR1 SGHTA and CDR2 FQGNSA. V lost 3 bases to trimming and J lost 9 bases; unmatched junction nucleotides: 9. The CDR3 extends over 16 amino acids. The CDR3 DNA sequence: TGTGCCAGCAGCTTCGGGACAGGGTCATATCCTTCACCCCTCCACTTT. This translates into CASSFGTGSYPSPLHF.

CDR3 region: CASSYWAGELFF. The CDR3 DNA reads TGTGCCAGCAGTTACTGGGCCGGGGAGCTGTTTTTT. The chain couples TRBV6-6 to TRBJ2-2; no firm D call. The V gene's germline CDR1 is MNHNY and CDR2 SVGAGI (reference sequence). The CDR3 is made up of 12 amino acids. Trimming removed 1 base at V and 6 bases at J, with 3 bases between.

Written as DNA, the CDR3 is TGTGCCAGCAGTGGATGGGACAGGGAATATGGCTACACCTTC. This translates into CASSGWDREYGYTF. This chain joins TRBV2 and TRBJ1-2; 9 nucleotides line up with TRBD1. CDR1 and CDR2 (germline): SNHLY, FYNNEI. The CDR3 has 14 amino acids. V shed 4 bases, J shed 5 bases, and the junction held 5 bases outside the gene matches.

This clone was seen a few times. This sequence joins TRBV7-6 and TRBJ2-1; a weak D match, TRBD2 (6 bases). The CDR3 runs 13 residues. Trimming removed 5 bases from V and 8 bases from J, with 13 bases in between. Germline CDR1 is SGHVS and CDR2 is FNYEAQ. The CDR3 DNA follows: TGTGCCAGCAGCCCTTGGGGGGTGGATGAGCAGTTCTTC. As protein: CASSPWGVDEQFF.

This clone was seen once. The V gene is TRBV2, the J gene TRBJ2-5; D possibly corresponds to TRBD2 (5 bases). The germline V gene has CDR1 SNHLY and CDR2 FYNNEI. This CDR3 has 14 residues. V was clipped by 2 bases and J by 5 bases, with 12 bases between them. The CDR3 loop is CASSERERRETQYF. CDR3 in DNA: TGTGCCAGCAGTGAAAGGGAGAGGCGGGAGACCCAGTACTTC.

The chain recombines TRBV18 with TRBJ1-2; 10 nucleotides agree with TRBD1. This CDR3 has 20 residues. J lost 4 bases, V lost 3 bases, and 20 bases had no gene match. CDR1 KGHSH and CDR2 LQKENI come from the germline V gene. CDR3 sequence (DNA): TGTGCCAGCTCACCTCAAGGCGACGGGACAGGGGATGGGTTTAGCTATGGCTACACCTTC. This translates into CASSPQGDGTGDGFSYGYTF.

The chain is built from TRBV28 and TRBJ1-4, with TRBD1 matching over 7 bases. The CDR3 totals 14 residues. The germline CDR1 and CDR2 sequences are MDHEN and SYDVKM. V shed 8 bases and J 8 bases; nucleotides not matched to a gene: 11. This CDR3 is CASLDQGVGEKLFF. The CDR3 DNA sequence: TGTGCCAGCTTGGATCAGGGGGTGGGGGAAAAACTGTTTTTT.

The genes are TRBV10-3 and TRBJ2-3; D is unclear. CDR1 is ENHRY, CDR2 SYGVKD, per germline. With 7 bases removed from V and 4 bases from J, the gap between germline ends came to 9 bases. This CDR3 comprises 12 residues. The CDR3 here is CAITDGPDTQYF. CDR3 coding DNA: TGTGCCATCACCGATGGACCAGATACGCAGTATTTT.

This chain joins TRBV5-1 and TRBJ2-2, with 9 bases that match TRBD1. The V segment lost 3 bases and the J segment 2 bases; nucleotides outside the gene matches: 2. Germline V gives CDR1 SGHRS, CDR2 YFSETQ. CDR3 size: 15 residues. CDR3 residues: CASSWDRVNTGELFF. DNA for the CDR3: TGCGCCAGCAGCTGGGACAGGGTTAACACCGGGGAGCTGTTTTTT.

V gene TRBV7-9 combines with J gene TRBJ2-5; 12 bases map to TRBD2. The CDR3 is 16 residues long. The trim removed 4 bases at V and 3 bases at J, leaving 6 bases unmatched. Germline loops: CDR1 SEHNR, CDR2 FQNEAQ (reference sequence). For the CDR3, the DNA is TGTGCCAGCAGCTCTTGGACTAGCGGGGTTAAAGAGACCCAGTACTTC. Its protein is CASSSWTSGVKETQYF.

The rearrangement joins TRBV4-3 to TRBJ2-1, with a weak D call TRBD2 (6 bases). The CDR3 runs to 15 residues. CDR1 is LGHNA, CDR2 YSLEER, per germline. The germline V and J ends were trimmed by 2 bases and 3 bases, with 11 bases remaining between them. CDR3 DNA: TGCGCCAGCAGCCAATCCTGGGGGGTCTACAATGAGCAGTTCTTC. Translated, it gives CASSQSWGVYNEQFF.

V and J are TRBV6-5 and TRBJ1-2, with a possible D match to TRBD1 (6 bases). The CDR3 has 13 amino acids. In germline, CDR1 is MNHEY, CDR2 SVGAGI. V dropped 6 bases and J dropped 6 bases, with 14 bases sitting between them. CDR3 coding DNA: TGTGCCAGCAGCCAGACAGGACTTAATGGCTACACCTTC. Residues: CASSQTGLNGYTF.

The J gene is TRBJ2-5, the V gene TRBV28; D unclear. Germline CDR1 is MDHEN and CDR2 is SYDVKM. The CDR3 has 12 residues. Trimming left V 6 bases short and J 0 bases short, with 5 bases between. In DNA, the CDR3 is TGTGCCAGCAGGCGGAACCAAGAGACCCAGTACTTC. Translated: CASRRNQETQYF. The complete variable domain, with remaining parts taken from reference TRBV28 and TRBJ2-5, reads DVKVTQSSRYLVKRTGEKVFLECVQDMDHENMFWYRQDPGLGLRLIYFSYDVKMKEKGDIPEGYSVSREKKERFSLILESASTNQTSMYLCASRRNQETQYFGPGTRLLVL.